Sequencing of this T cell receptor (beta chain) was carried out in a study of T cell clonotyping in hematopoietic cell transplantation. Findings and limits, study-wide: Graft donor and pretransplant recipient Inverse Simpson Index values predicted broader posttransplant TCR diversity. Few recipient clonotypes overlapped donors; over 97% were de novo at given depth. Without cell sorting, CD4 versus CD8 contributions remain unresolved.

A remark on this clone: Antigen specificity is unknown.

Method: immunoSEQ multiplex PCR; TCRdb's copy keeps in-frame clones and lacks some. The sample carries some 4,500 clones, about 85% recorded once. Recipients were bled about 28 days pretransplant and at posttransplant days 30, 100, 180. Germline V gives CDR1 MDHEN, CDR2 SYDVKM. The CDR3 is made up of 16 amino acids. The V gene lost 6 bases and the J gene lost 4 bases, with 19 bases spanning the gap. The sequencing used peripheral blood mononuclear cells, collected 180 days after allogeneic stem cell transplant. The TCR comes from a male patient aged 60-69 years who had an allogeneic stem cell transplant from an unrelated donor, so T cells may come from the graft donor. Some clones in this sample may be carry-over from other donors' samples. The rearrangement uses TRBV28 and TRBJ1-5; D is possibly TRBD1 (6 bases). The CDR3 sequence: CASSLPTGIMNQPQHF. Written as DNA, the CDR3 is TGTGCCAGCAGCCTACCCACAGGGATTATGAATCAGCCCCAGCATTTT.